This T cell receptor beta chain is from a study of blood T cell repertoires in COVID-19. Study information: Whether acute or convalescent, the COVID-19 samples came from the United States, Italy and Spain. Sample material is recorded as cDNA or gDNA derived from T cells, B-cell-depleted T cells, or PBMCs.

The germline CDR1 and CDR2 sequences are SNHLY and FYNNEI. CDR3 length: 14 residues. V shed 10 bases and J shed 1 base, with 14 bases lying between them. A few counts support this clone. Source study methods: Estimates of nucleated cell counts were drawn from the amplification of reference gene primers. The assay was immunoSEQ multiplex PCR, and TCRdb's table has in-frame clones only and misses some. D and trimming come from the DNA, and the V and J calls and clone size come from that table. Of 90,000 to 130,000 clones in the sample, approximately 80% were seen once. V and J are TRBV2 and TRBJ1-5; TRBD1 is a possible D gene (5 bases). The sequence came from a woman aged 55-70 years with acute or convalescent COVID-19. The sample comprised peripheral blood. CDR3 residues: CAKKGAPSNQPQHF. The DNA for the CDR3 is TGTGCCAAGAAAGGGGCCCCGAGCAATCAGCCCCAGCATTTT.